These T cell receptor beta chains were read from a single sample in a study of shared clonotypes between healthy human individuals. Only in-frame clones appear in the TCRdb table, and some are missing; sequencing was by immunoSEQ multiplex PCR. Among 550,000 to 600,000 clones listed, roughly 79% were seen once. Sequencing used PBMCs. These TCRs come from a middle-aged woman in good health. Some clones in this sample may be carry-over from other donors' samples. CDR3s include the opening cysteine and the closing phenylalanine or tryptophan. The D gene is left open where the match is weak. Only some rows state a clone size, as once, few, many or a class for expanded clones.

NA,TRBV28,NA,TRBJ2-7,TGTGCCAGCAGTTCCCCTTCTTCCGGCGAGCAGTACTTC,CASSSPSSGEQYF
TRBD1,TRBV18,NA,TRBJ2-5,TGTGCCAGCTCGGACCGGGACAGGCAAGAGACCCAGTACTTC,CASSDRDRQETQYF
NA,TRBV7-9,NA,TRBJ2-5,TGTGCCAGCAGCCCAGGGGCGGTGATCCAAGAGACCCAGTACTTC,CASSPGAVIQETQYF
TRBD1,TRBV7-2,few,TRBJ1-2,TGTGCCAGCAGCTCCCCGGACAGGGGACTTGGCTACACCTTC,CASSSPDRGLGYTF
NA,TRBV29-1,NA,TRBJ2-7,TGCAGCGTTGAAGCGGAGGCCTACGAGCAGTACTTC,CSVEAEAYEQYF
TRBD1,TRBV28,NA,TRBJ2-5,TGTGCCAGCAGTTTAGCCCACATGCAGGGGGCAGGTGAGACCCAGTACTTC,CASSLAHMQGAGETQYF
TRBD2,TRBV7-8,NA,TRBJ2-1,TGTGCCAGCAGCTGGCGTACAGGACTAGCGGGAACTAACGAGCAGTTCTTC,CASSWRTGLAGTNEQFF
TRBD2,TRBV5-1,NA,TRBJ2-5,TGCGCCAGCAGCTCCGATGCGGGAGGGCTGGGGGAGACCCAGTACTTC,CASSSDAGGLGETQYF
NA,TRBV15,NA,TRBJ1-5,TGTGCCACCAGGGACGGACAAAGCAATCAGCCCCAGCATTTT,CATRDGQSNQPQHF
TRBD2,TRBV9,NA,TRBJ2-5,TGTGCCAGCAGCACATCCCCGGGACTAGGTGAGACCCAGTACTTC,CASSTSPGLGETQYF
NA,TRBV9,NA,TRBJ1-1,TGTGCCAGCAGCCTTGAAGGGTTGAACACTGAAGCTTTCTTT,CASSLEGLNTEAFF
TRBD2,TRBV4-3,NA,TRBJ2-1,TGCGCCAGCAGCCAAAGTAGCGGGAGGGCCGGTGAGCAGTTCTTC,CASSQSSGRAGEQFF
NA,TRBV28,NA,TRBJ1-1,TGTGCCAGCAGTGTTCGGGGTTGGGGCACTGAAGCTTTCTTT,CASSVRGWGTEAFF
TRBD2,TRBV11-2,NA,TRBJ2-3,TGTGCCAGCAGCTTAGCGGGAGGGCTCACAGATACGCAGTATTTT,CASSLAGGLTDTQYF
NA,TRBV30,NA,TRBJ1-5,TGTGCCTGGAAGGGCCAGTCCAATCAGCCCCAGCATTTT,CAWKGQSNQPQHF
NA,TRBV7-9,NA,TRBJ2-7,TGTGCCAGCAGCTTATTGGGATGGGGGCGCGACGCCGGTTCCTACGAGCAGTACTTC,CASSLLGWGRDAGSYEQYF